This T cell receptor beta chain derives from a study of shared clonotypes between healthy human individuals. The method was immunoSEQ multiplex PCR; TCRdb's version includes in-frame clones alone and lacks a portion of them. This table has hundreds of thousands of clones, around 96% appearing once. About this clone itself: The sample has other DNA sequences that encode this CDR3 too.

CD45RO-negative, CCR7-selected cells formed the naive CD8 fraction, which excluded terminally differentiated effector memory CD45RA+ cells. The V segment lost 5 bases and the J segment 2 bases; nucleotides outside the gene matches: 5. Germline lookup yields CDR1 MDHEN and CDR2 SYDVKM. The CDR3 runs to 14 residues. Sequenced material: naive CD8+ T cells sorted from blood. This TCR was sampled from a woman under 40 in good health. This chain links TRBV28 with TRBJ2-7; 8 nucleotides line up with TRBD2. CDR3 bases: TGTGCCAGCAGTCCTACTAGCGGAACCTACGAGCAGTACTTC. Protein product: CASSPTSGTYEQYF.